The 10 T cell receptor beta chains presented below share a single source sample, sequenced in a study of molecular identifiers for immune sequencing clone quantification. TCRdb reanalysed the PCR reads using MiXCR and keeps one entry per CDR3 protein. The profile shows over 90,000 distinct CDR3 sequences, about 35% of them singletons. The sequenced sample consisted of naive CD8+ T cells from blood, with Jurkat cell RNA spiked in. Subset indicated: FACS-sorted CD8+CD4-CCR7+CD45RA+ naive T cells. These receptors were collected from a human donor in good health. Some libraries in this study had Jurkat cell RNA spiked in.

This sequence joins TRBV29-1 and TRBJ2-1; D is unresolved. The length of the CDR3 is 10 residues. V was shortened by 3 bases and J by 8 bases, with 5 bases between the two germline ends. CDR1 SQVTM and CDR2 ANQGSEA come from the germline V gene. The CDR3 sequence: CSVEGYEQFF. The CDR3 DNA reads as TGCAGCGTTGAGGGCTATGAGCAGTTCTTC.

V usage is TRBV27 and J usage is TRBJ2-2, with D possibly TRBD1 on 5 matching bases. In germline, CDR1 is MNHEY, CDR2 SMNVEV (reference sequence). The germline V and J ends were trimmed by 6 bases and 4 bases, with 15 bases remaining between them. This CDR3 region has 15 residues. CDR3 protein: CASRKDNPATGELFF. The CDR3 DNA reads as TGTGCCAGCAGAAAGGACAATCCTGCCACCGGGGAGCTGTTTTTT.

CDR3 sequence reads: CASQQEGNQPQHF. CDR3 DNA: TGTGCCTCCCAGCAGGAGGGCAATCAGCCCCAGCATTTT. The chain couples TRBV12-3 or TRBV12-4 to TRBJ1-5; no clear D. The CDR3 is made up of 13 amino acids. V lost 11 bases and J lost 2, with 13 bases in between.

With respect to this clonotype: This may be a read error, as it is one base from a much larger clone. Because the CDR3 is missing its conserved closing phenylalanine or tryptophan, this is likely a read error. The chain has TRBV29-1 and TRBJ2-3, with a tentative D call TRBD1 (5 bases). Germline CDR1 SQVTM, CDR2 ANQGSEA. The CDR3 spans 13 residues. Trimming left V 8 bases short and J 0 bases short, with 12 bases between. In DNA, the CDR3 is TGCAGCACCGGACACGACAGCACAGATACGCAGTATTTA. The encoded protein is CSTGHDSTDTQYL.

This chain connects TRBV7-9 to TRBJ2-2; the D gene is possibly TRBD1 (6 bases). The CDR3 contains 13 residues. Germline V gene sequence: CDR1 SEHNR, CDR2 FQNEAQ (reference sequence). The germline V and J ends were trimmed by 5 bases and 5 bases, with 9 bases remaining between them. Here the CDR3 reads CASSRTETGELFF. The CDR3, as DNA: TGTGCCAGCAGCCGGACAGAAACCGGGGAGCTGTTTTTT.

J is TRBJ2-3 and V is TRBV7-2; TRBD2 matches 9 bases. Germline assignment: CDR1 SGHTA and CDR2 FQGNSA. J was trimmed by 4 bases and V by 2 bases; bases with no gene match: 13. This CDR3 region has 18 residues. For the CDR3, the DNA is TGTGCCAGCAGCTTAAGGCCGCGGGGGGGACTAGAATCAGATACGCAGTATTTT. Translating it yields CASSLRPRGGLESDTQYF. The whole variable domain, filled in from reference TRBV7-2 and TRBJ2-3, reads GAGVSQSPSNKVTEKGKDVELRCDPISGHTALYWYRQSLGQGLEFLIYFQGNSAPDKSGLPSDRFSAERTGGSVSTLTIQRTQQEDSAVYLCASSLRPRGGLESDTQYFGPGTRLTVL.

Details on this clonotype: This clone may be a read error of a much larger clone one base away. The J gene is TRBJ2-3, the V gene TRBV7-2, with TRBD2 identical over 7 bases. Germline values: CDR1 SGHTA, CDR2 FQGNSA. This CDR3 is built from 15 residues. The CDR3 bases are TGTGCCAGCTGCTTATTGGGACTAACCACAGATACGCAGTATTTT. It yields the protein CASCLLGLTTDTQYF.

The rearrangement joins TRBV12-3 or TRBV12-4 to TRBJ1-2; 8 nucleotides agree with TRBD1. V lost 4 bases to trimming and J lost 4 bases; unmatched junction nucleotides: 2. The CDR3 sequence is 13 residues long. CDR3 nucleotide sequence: TGTGCCAGCAGTTCAGGGGGCGGCTATGGCTACACCTTC. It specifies CASSSGGGYGYTF.

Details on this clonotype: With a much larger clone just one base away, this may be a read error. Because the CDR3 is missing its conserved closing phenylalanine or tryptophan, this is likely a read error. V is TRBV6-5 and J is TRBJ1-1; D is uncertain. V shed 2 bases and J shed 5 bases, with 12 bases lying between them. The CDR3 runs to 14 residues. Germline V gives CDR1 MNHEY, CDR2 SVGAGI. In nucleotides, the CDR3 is TGTGCCAGCAGTTACCTTTCATGGGGAACTGAAGCTTTCATT. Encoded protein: CASSYLSWGTEAFI.

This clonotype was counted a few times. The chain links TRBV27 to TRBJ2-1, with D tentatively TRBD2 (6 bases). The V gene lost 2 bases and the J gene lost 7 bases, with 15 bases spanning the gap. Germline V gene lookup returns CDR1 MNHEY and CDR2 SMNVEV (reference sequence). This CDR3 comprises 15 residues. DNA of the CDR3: TGTGCCAGCAGTTTAGGGGGGAGCGCCTGGAATGAGCAGTTCTTC. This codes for CASSLGGSAWNEQFF.